These T cell receptor beta chains were read from a single sample in a study of vaccination and CD4 T cells after COVID-19. What these receptors recognize is not known. One entry per CDR3 protein, called by TCRdb with MiXCR from the PCR reads. Here the sample spans over 9,000 distinct CDR3 sequences, approximately 48% being singletons. The sample comprised CD4+ T cells from blood, cultured in vitro. The source of these receptors is a human donor who had recovered from COVID-19. Each CDR3 is given with its conserved first and last residue. D genes are given only for firm matches. Clone size, where shown, is once, few, many, or a class for clones that have expanded.

d_gene	v_gene	j_gene	abundance	CDR3nt	CDR3aa
-	TRBV27	TRBJ1-6	-	TGTGCCAGCAGTTCGAGCCGAGTTAATTCACCCCTCCACTTT	CASSSSRVNSPLHF
-	TRBV20-1	TRBJ1-1	few	TGCAGTGCTAGCCCCCCAGGGACAACTGAAGCTTTCTTT	CSASPPGTTEAFF
TRBD1	TRBV6-1	TRBJ1-4	-	TGCCTCAGCCGGGACAGGTCTAATGAAAAACTGTTTTTT	CLSRDRSNEKLFF
-	TRBV20-1	TRBJ2-7	-	TGCAGTGCTAGAGAAGGGTACGAGCAGTACTTC	CSAREGYEQYF
-	TRBV12-3/TRBV12-4	TRBJ1-1	-	TGTGCCAGCAGTTTTTCAGGACTGAACACTGAAGCTTTCTTT	CASSFSGLNTEAFF
-	TRBV12-3/TRBV12-4	TRBJ1-4	once	TGTGCCAGCAGGCAAGATATAATAGGAAAACTGTTTTTT	CASRQDIIGKLFF
-	TRBV12-3/TRBV12-4	TRBJ1-2	few	TGTGCCAGCACCTCCGGGCGGGCCCCCGTTGAGGGCTACACCTTC	CASTSGRAPVEGYTF
-	TRBV28	TRBJ2-1	-	TGTGCCAGCAGCAGACAGCTCCGAGGACGTGAGCAGTTCTTC	CASSRQLRGREQFF
-	TRBV7-2	TRBJ2-2	-	TGTGCCAGCAGCTTAGCTGGGCCCGGGGAGCTGTTTTTT	CASSLAGPGELFF
-	TRBV2	TRBJ1-2	few	TGTGCCAGCAGACAGGGATACATGGATCGCTACACCTTC	CASRQGYMDRYTF
-	TRBV29-1	TRBJ1-1	-	TGCAGCGTTGGATTCAGGCTTGTGGACACTGAAGCTTTCTTT	CSVGFRLVDTEAFF
-	TRBV7-9	TRBJ2-4	few	TGTGCCAGCAGCCCACCCCTCAGGGTTTTTGGGTTGGACAAAAACATTCAGTACTTC	CASSPPLRVFGLDKNIQYF
-	TRBV10-2	TRBJ2-6	-	TGCGCCAGCAGGATCGCAGGCCATAACGTCCTGACTTTC	CASRIAGHNVLTF
TRBD1	TRBV12-3/TRBV12-4	TRBJ2-6	-	TGTGCCAGCAGTCCTGCCCGGACAGGCGCTGGGGCCAACGTCCTGACTTTC	CASSPARTGAGANVLTF
TRBD2	TRBV19	TRBJ2-1	-	TGTGCCAGTAGTACGGGACTAGCGGGGATGACGAACTACAATGAGCAGTTATTC	CASSTGLAGMTNYNEQLF
-	TRBV20-1	TRBJ2-2	-	TGCAGTGCCAGGAGGGGGAGCAACACCGGGGAGCTGTTTTTT	CSARRGSNTGELFF
-	TRBV20-1	TRBJ1-1	-	TGCAGTGCTAGCCTGGCACAGATGAACACTGAAGCTTTCTTT	CSASLAQMNTEAFF
-	TRBV20-1	TRBJ2-3	-	TGCAGTGCGGTTGGACACACAGATACGCAGTATTTT	CSAVGHTDTQYF
-	TRBV6-2/TRBV6-3	TRBJ1-5	-	TGTGCCAGCAGTACTCCCATCTTTAATCAGCCCCAGCATTTT	CASSTPIFNQPQHF
TRBD1	TRBV20-1	TRBJ1-2	few	TGCAGTGCTAGAGACCCGGGACAGGGGCGTGATGGCTACACCTTC	CSARDPGQGRDGYTF
-	TRBV6-1	TRBJ1-2	-	TGTGCCACCACCTCAGGGGCCTATGGCTACACCTTC	CATTSGAYGYTF
-	TRBV30	TRBJ1-1	-	TGTGCCTGGAGTGTAACGGTGAACACTGAAGCTTTCTTT	CAWSVTVNTEAFF
-	TRBV11-2	TRBJ2-1	-	TGTGCCAGCAGCACGACTAGGGACTACAATGAGCAGTTCTTC	CASSTTRDYNEQFF
-	TRBV2	TRBJ1-2	-	TGTGCCAGCAGTGAAGCAACTCTCCGGAGTGGCTACACCTTC	CASSEATLRSGYTF
-	TRBV7-2	TRBJ2-5	-	TGTGCCAGCAGTATTGGTATCCAAGAGACCCAGTACTTC	CASSIGIQETQYF
TRBD1	TRBV7-9	TRBJ1-6	-	TGTGCCAGCAGCTGGGGACAGGGTAATTCACCCCTCCACTTT	CASSWGQGNSPLHF